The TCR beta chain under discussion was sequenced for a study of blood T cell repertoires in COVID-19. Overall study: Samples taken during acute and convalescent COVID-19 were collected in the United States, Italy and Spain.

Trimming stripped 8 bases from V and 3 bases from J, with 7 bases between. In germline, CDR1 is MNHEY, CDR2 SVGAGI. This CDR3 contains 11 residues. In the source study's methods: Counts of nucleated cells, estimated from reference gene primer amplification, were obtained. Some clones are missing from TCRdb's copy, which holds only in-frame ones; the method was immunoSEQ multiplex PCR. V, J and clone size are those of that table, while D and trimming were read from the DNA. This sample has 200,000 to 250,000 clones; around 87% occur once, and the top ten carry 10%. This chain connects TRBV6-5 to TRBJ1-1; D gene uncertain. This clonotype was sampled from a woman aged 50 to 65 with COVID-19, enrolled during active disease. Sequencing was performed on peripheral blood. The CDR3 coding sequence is TGTGCCAGCCTATTCGACACTGAAGCTTTCTTT. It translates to CASLFDTEAFF.